A single sample is the source of the 4 T cell receptor beta chains below, sequenced in a study of blood T cell repertoires in COVID-19. The repertoire was sequenced with immunoSEQ multiplex PCR; TCRdb's copy has only in-frame clones and lacks some. The table records around 190,000 clones, roughly 85% of them present only once. Sequences were obtained from peripheral blood. All receptors come from a man aged 50-60 years with active or convalescent COVID-19.

The chain has TRBV7-6 and TRBJ2-1; possible D gene TRBD1, 5 bases. V shed 5 bases and J shed 0 bases, with 11 bases lying between them. The germline V gene encodes CDR1 SGHVS and CDR2 FNYEAQ. The CDR3 spans 15 residues. The DNA of the CDR3 is TGTGCCAGCAGCAAAGGGGATCTCTCCTACAATGAGCAGTTCTTC. Translation gives CASSKGDLSYNEQFF.

Here the CDR3 DNA reads TGTGCCAGCTCACCACAAGACGGCAGGGGTCAGCCCCAGCATTTT. Its protein product is CASSPQDGRGQPQHF. The rearrangement joins TRBV18 to TRBJ1-5; TRBD1 is a possible D gene (6 bases). CDR1 is KGHSH, CDR2 LQKENI, per germline. V was clipped by 1 base and J by 6 bases, with 13 bases between them. The CDR3 consists of 15 residues.

This chain joins TRBV5-1 and TRBJ1-2; 8 bases fit TRBD1. This CDR3 has 17 residues. The germline gives CDR1 SGHRS, CDR2 YFSETQ. Trimming cost V 3 bases and J 4 bases; bases outside gene matches: 14. CDR3 amino acids: CASSSLPNPDRVYGYTF. CDR3 nucleotides: TGCGCCAGCAGCTCGCTACCCAACCCGGACAGGGTCTATGGCTACACCTTC.

The chain combines TRBV5-4 with TRBJ2-1; TRBD2 matches 7 bases. The CDR3 contains 16 residues. Germline V gene sequence: CDR1 SGHNT, CDR2 YYREEE (reference sequence). V was clipped by 1 base and J by 1 base; unmatched bases: 5. The CDR3 here is CASSLQAGYSYNEQFF. For the CDR3, the DNA is TGTGCCAGCAGCTTGCAAGCGGGATATTCCTACAATGAGCAGTTCTTC.